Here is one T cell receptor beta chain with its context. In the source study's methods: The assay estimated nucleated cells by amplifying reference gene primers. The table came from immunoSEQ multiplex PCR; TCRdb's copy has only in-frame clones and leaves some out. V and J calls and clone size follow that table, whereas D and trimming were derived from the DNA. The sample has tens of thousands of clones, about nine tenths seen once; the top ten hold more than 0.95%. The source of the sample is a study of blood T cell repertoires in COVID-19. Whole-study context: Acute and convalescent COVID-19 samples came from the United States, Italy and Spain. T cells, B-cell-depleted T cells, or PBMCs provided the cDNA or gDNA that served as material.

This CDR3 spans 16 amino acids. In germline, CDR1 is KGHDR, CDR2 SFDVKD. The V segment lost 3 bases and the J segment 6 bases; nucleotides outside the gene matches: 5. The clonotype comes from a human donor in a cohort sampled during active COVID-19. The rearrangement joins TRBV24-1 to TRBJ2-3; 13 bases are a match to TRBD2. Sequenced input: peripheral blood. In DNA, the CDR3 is TGTGCCACCAGTGATAGGACTAGCGGGAGATTGGATACGCAGTATTTT. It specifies CATSDRTSGRLDTQYF.